This paragraph reports one T cell receptor beta chain. Antigen unknown. These data originate in a study of CD8+CD57+ T cells in acquired aplastic anemia. Turning to the study itself: CD4+ and CD8+ cells, once sorted, gave DNA averaging roughly 3 ug.

The CDR3 runs to 13 residues. The germline V gene has CDR1 DFQATT and CDR2 SNEGSKA (reference sequence). V was clipped by 1 base and J by 5 bases, with 9 bases between them. Genomic DNA acted as the template from which TCR beta VDJ combination and CDR3 sequence profiling were carried out. MiXCR, run by TCRdb on the reads, gives a single entry per CDR3 protein. The table includes about 200,000 distinct CDR3 sequences, 60% to 80% detected once. Patients selected for sequencing had displayed CD8+CD57+ cell expansion by flow cytometry. Each of the patients presented with severe acquired aplastic anemia. Patients were treatment-naive when blood was sampled. Study-level findings and limits: Found in both controls and patients were approximately 30 CD8+ CDR3 sequences.

This receptor was taken from a human donor with aplastic anemia. Sequenced material: sorted CD4+, CD8+, or CD8+CD57+ T cells (not recorded which) from PBMCs. The chain is built from TRBV20-1 and TRBJ2-1; D not resolved. The CDR3 protein is CSARASNDNEQFF. CDR3 bases: TGCAGTGCTAGAGCTTCTAACGACAATGAGCAGTTCTTC.